These T cell receptor beta chains were read from a single sample in a study of T cell changes during pregnancy in multiple sclerosis. Profiling relied on immunoSEQ multiplex PCR, and the TCRdb table lists in-frame clones only, not all of them. This sample carries over 45,000 clones, around 89% of them seen once, and the ten largest clones take approximately 1.7%. The specimen was peripheral blood, collected after pregnancy. These receptors originate from a female donor with multiple sclerosis, enrolled in a pregnancy study. Both conserved end residues are part of each CDR3. The D gene is left open where the match is weak. Clone size is shown for a subset of rows, as once, few, many or a class of expanded clone.

clone_size: -; j_call: TRBJ2-5; v_call: TRBV6-6; d_call: -; cdr3_nt: TGTGCCAGCAGCCTCGTCCGGGAGACCCAGTACTTC; cdr3_aa: CASSLVRETQYF
clone_size: -; j_call: TRBJ1-2; v_call: TRBV28; d_call: TRBD1; cdr3_nt: TGTGCCAGCAGTTTGGGGCAGGGGGAAGTCTATGGCTACACCTTC; cdr3_aa: CASSLGQGEVYGYTF
clone_size: -; j_call: TRBJ1-1; v_call: TRBV15; d_call: TRBD1; cdr3_nt: TGTGCCACCAGTACCGGGACAGGGTACTCGGTTGAAGCTTTCTTT; cdr3_aa: CATSTGTGYSVEAFF
clone_size: few; j_call: TRBJ2-3; v_call: TRBV6-4; d_call: TRBD2; cdr3_nt: TGTGCCAGCAGTCCTAGCGGGGGGTCCACAGATACGCAGTATTTT; cdr3_aa: CASSPSGGSTDTQYF
clone_size: once; j_call: TRBJ1-3; v_call: TRBV21-1; d_call: -; cdr3_nt: TGTGCCAGCAGCACTCAGACAGGGGGCAGCCCGGGTTTAAGCTCTGGAAACACCATATATTTT; cdr3_aa: CASSTQTGGSPGLSSGNTIYF
clone_size: -; j_call: TRBJ2-1; v_call: TRBV28; d_call: -; cdr3_nt: TGTGCCAGTTCCCGGGGTGAGCAGTTCTTC; cdr3_aa: CASSRGEQFF
clone_size: -; j_call: TRBJ1-4; v_call: TRBV14; d_call: -; cdr3_nt: TGTGCCAGCAGCCAAGATTTGGGGGGTCTTAATGAAAAACTGTTTTTT; cdr3_aa: CASSQDLGGLNEKLFF
clone_size: -; j_call: TRBJ1-5; v_call: TRBV30; d_call: TRBD1; cdr3_nt: TGTGCCTGGAGTGTTACAGGGGATCAGCCCCAGCATTTT; cdr3_aa: CAWSVTGDQPQHF
clone_size: -; j_call: TRBJ1-6; v_call: TRBV9; d_call: TRBD1; cdr3_nt: TGTGCCAGCAGCGCAAACAGGGGAAACTCACCCCTCCACTTT; cdr3_aa: CASSANRGNSPLHF
clone_size: few; j_call: TRBJ1-3; v_call: TRBV15; d_call: -; cdr3_nt: TGTGCCACCAGCAGACGTCAGGGAACTGGAAACACCATATATTTT; cdr3_aa: CATSRRQGTGNTIYF
clone_size: -; j_call: TRBJ1-6; v_call: TRBV9; d_call: -; cdr3_nt: TGTGCCAGCAGCGTAGACGGCGGCAGGGATTCACCCCTCCACTTT; cdr3_aa: CASSVDGGRDSPLHF
clone_size: -; j_call: TRBJ2-3; v_call: TRBV7-2; d_call: -; cdr3_nt: TGTGCCAGCAGCTTAGAGAGTCGGGTTACGCAGTATTTT; cdr3_aa: CASSLESRVTQYF
clone_size: -; j_call: TRBJ1-1; v_call: TRBV2; d_call: -; cdr3_nt: TGTGCCAGCAGTGTTATGGCAGGGTGGACCACTGAAGCTTTCTTT; cdr3_aa: CASSVMAGWTTEAFF
clone_size: -; j_call: TRBJ1-5; v_call: TRBV6-4; d_call: -; cdr3_nt: TGTGCCAGCAGTGAGGACACCAATCAGCCCCAGCATTTT; cdr3_aa: CASSEDTNQPQHF
clone_size: -; j_call: TRBJ1-1; v_call: TRBV6-5; d_call: TRBD1; cdr3_nt: TGTGCCAGCAGTAGGGCGGGACAGGAGAACACTGAAGCTTTCTTT; cdr3_aa: CASSRAGQENTEAFF
clone_size: -; j_call: TRBJ1-4; v_call: TRBV18; d_call: -; cdr3_nt: TGTGCCAGCTCACCAAGAACGGCGGGTGGAGGTGAAAAACTGTTTTTT; cdr3_aa: CASSPRTAGGGEKLFF
clone_size: -; j_call: TRBJ1-5; v_call: TRBV19; d_call: TRBD1; cdr3_nt: TGTGCCAGTAGTACGCGGACAGGAGTCATCAATCAGCCCCAGCATTTT; cdr3_aa: CASSTRTGVINQPQHF
clone_size: -; j_call: TRBJ2-2; v_call: TRBV9; d_call: TRBD1; cdr3_nt: TGTGCCAGCAGCGTAGATCCAGGGGGCCGGGAGCTGTTTTTT; cdr3_aa: CASSVDPGGRELFF
clone_size: -; j_call: TRBJ1-2; v_call: TRBV7-2; d_call: TRBD1; cdr3_nt: TGTGCCACTCCGGACAGGGGCTATGGCTACACCTTC; cdr3_aa: CATPDRGYGYTF
clone_size: -; j_call: TRBJ2-7; v_call: TRBV15; d_call: -; cdr3_nt: TGTGCCACCAGCAGAGAACAGTTCTACGAGCAGTACTTC; cdr3_aa: CATSREQFYEQYF
clone_size: few; j_call: TRBJ1-5; v_call: TRBV6-1; d_call: -; cdr3_nt: TGTGCCAGCAGTGAAGGAGTAGGGGAGGACCAGCCCCAGCATTTT; cdr3_aa: CASSEGVGEDQPQHF
clone_size: -; j_call: TRBJ1-4; v_call: TRBV5-1; d_call: TRBD1; cdr3_nt: TGCGCCAGCAGCCCACAGGGGGCAAGAGATGAAAAACTGTTTTTT; cdr3_aa: CASSPQGARDEKLFF
clone_size: -; j_call: TRBJ2-1; v_call: TRBV19; d_call: -; cdr3_nt: TGTGCCAGTAGTAGGCTGTCCGACTCCTACAATGAGCAGTTCTTC; cdr3_aa: CASSRLSDSYNEQFF
clone_size: -; j_call: TRBJ2-7; v_call: TRBV13; d_call: TRBD1; cdr3_nt: TGTGCCAGCAGCTTAGTGTGGACAGGGGGACCCATCGAGCAGTACTTC; cdr3_aa: CASSLVWTGGPIEQYF
clone_size: -; j_call: TRBJ2-3; v_call: TRBV30; d_call: TRBD2; cdr3_nt: TGTGCCTGGAACCTGCGGGGGGGCGATTTAGATACGCAGTATTTT; cdr3_aa: CAWNLRGGDLDTQYF
clone_size: -; j_call: TRBJ1-3; v_call: TRBV7-9; d_call: -; cdr3_nt: TGTGCCAGCAGCTCACATTCCGCACCCGGGAACACCATATATTTT; cdr3_aa: CASSSHSAPGNTIYF
clone_size: -; j_call: TRBJ2-7; v_call: TRBV25-1; d_call: TRBD1; cdr3_nt: TGTGCCAGCAGTGAAGAGGGGGACAGGACATACGAGCAGTACTTC; cdr3_aa: CASSEEGDRTYEQYF
clone_size: -; j_call: TRBJ1-5; v_call: TRBV27; d_call: -; cdr3_nt: TGTGCCAGCAGTACCTACAGATCCGGGGGCAATCAGCCCCAGCATTTT; cdr3_aa: CASSTYRSGGNQPQHF
clone_size: -; j_call: TRBJ1-6; v_call: TRBV7-6; d_call: -; cdr3_nt: TGTGCCAGCAGCCGCGTATCCCAATCACCCCTCCACTTT; cdr3_aa: CASSRVSQSPLHF